Following are 15 T cell receptor beta chains from one sample sequenced in a study of cytomegalovirus exposure and HLA in healthy donors. The PCR used 60 Vbeta and 13 Jbeta primers. Sequenced by immunoSEQ multiplex PCR; TCRdb stores in-frame clones only, minus some. The sample carries over 100,000 clones, 65% to 80% recorded once. The sample taken for sequencing was PBMCs. Receptors were obtained from a female donor in good health and CMV-seronegative.

The chain joins TRBV7-9 to TRBJ2-1, with 9 bases that match TRBD2. V shed 5 bases and J 7 bases; nucleotides not matched to a gene: 12. This CDR3 contains 16 residues. Germline V gene lookup returns CDR1 SEHNR and CDR2 FQNEAQ (reference sequence). For the CDR3, the DNA is TGTGCCAGCAGCCTCATGGCGGGGGGGCCTCGGAATGAGCAGTTCTTC. Protein sequence: CASSLMAGGPRNEQFF.

V usage is TRBV5-4 and J usage is TRBJ2-4; TRBD1 agrees at 7 bases. CDR3 length: 14 residues. CDR1 is SGHNT, CDR2 YYREEE, per germline (reference sequence). V gave up 7 bases and J gave up 4 bases; unmatched junction bases: 8. The chain's CDR3 is CASGQRDSKNIQYF. The CDR3 nucleotides read TGTGCCAGCGGACAAAGGGACAGTAAAAACATTCAGTACTTC.

V and J are TRBV7-9 and TRBJ2-1; the match to TRBD1 covers 10 bases. Germline-derived CDR1 and CDR2 are SEHNR and FQNEAQ (reference sequence). J gave up 3 bases and V 6 bases, and 5 bases lay outside the gene matches. This CDR3 comprises 15 residues. CDR3 loop: CASSPGQGYYNEQFF. The CDR3 bases are TGTGCCAGCAGTCCGGGACAGGGGTACTACAATGAGCAGTTCTTC.

The chain links TRBV7-9 to TRBJ1-1, with D possibly matching TRBD1 (6 bases). V lost 5 bases to trimming and J lost 5 bases, with 15 bases between them. There are 14 residues in the CDR3. CDR1 and CDR2 (germline): SEHNR, FQNEAQ (reference sequence). In nucleotides, the CDR3 is TGTGCCAGCAGCCCCATACTTCAGGGGACTGAAGCTTTCTTT. Protein: CASSPILQGTEAFF. The full variable domain, with the rest looked up from reference TRBV7-9 and TRBJ1-1, is DTGVSQNPRHKITKRGQNVTFRCDPISEHNRLYWYRQTLGQGPEFLTYFQNEAQLEKSRLLSDRFSAERPKGSFSTLEIQRTEQGDSAMYLCASSPILQGTEAFFGQGTRLTVV.

This clone was found once. The genes are TRBV11-2 and TRBJ2-7, with D possibly TRBD2 on 6 matching bases. Germline-derived CDR1 and CDR2 are SGHAT and FQNNGV. There are 15 residues in the CDR3. Between the trimmed V and J ends, which lost 6 bases and 5 bases, there was a span of 20 bases. Written as DNA, the CDR3 is TGTGCCAGCAGTGGGAGGCGGGGTGTAGAGGACGAGCAGTACTTC. It specifies CASSGRRGVEDEQYF.

This sequence joins TRBV9 and TRBJ2-7, with TRBD1 matching over 7 bases. The ends lost 3 bases at V and 0 bases at J; junction bases unmatched: 6. The CDR3 is made up of 15 amino acids. The germline V gene encodes CDR1 SGDLS and CDR2 YYNGEE. CDR3 in DNA: TGTGCCAGCAGCGCTGCCTGGGACAGCTCCTACGAGCAGTACTTC. It is translated as CASSAAWDSSYEQYF. Complete variable domain (other parts from reference TRBV9 and TRBJ2-7): DSGVTQTPKHLITATGQRVTLRCSPRSGDLSVYWYQQSLDQGLQFLIQYYNGEERAKGNILERFSAQQFPDLHSELNLSSLELGDSALYFCASSAAWDSSYEQYFGPGTRLTVT.

V and J are TRBV7-9 and TRBJ2-1; TRBD2 matches at 13 bases. This CDR3 has 17 amino acids. Germline assignment: CDR1 SEHNR and CDR2 FQNEAQ (reference sequence). With V trimmed by 5 bases and J by 3 bases, 7 bases remained unmatched. This CDR3 is CASSLRTSGGLYNEQFF. Written as DNA, the CDR3 is TGTGCCAGCAGCCTTCGGACTAGCGGGGGCCTCTACAATGAGCAGTTCTTC.

V is TRBV15 and J is TRBJ2-7; a weak D match, TRBD1 (5 bases). V was shortened by 4 bases and J by 6 bases, with 16 bases between the two germline ends. Germline V lookup: CDR1 LNHNV, CDR2 YYDKDF (reference sequence). This CDR3 spans 14 amino acids. In nucleotides, the CDR3 is TGTGCCACCAGCAAGGGGTTAGAGGTGTCCGAGCAGTACTTC. It codes for CATSKGLEVSEQYF.

The J gene is TRBJ1-1, the V gene TRBV7-9, with D possibly TRBD1 on 5 matching bases. Germline CDR1 is SEHNR and CDR2 is FQNEAQ (reference sequence). This CDR3 region has 11 residues. The germline V and J ends were trimmed by 4 bases and 6 bases, with 6 bases remaining between them. The CDR3 region is CASSWGAEAFF. Here the CDR3 DNA reads TGTGCCAGCAGCTGGGGGGCTGAAGCTTTCTTT.

This chain connects TRBV29-1 to TRBJ1-2, with TRBD1 matching 10 bases. V shed 7 bases and J 4 bases; nucleotides not matched to a gene: 6. Per the germline V gene, CDR1 is SQVTM and CDR2 is ANQGSEA. This CDR3 contains 13 residues. The CDR3 sequence: CSAPRDRGYGYTF. The CDR3 DNA reads as TGCAGCGCACCGAGGGACAGGGGCTATGGCTACACCTTC.

This chain joins TRBV11-2 and TRBJ2-3; D unclear. CDR3 length equals 11 residues. Trimming cost V 8 bases and J 6 bases, with 9 bases left between them. Germline loops: CDR1 SGHAT, CDR2 FQNNGV. The CDR3 region is CASGAGDTQYF. The CDR3 coding sequence is TGTGCCAGCGGCGCCGGGGATACGCAGTATTTT.

This sequence joins TRBV7-8 and TRBJ2-5, with no clear D. From germline, CDR1 is SGHVS and CDR2 FQNEAQ. The ends were cut back, 8 bases at V and 5 bases at J, with 15 bases in the middle. The CDR3 length is 13 residues. Written as DNA, the CDR3 is TGTGCCAGCTCTGGTTTAGAATTGGAGACCCAGTACTTC. This encodes CASSGLELETQYF.

J is TRBJ2-7 and V is TRBV5-1; 8 bases match TRBD2. V shed 4 bases, J shed 1 base, and the junction held 7 bases outside the gene matches. The germline V gene encodes CDR1 SGHRS and CDR2 YFSETQ. The CDR3 spans 15 residues. The CDR3 spells CASSRKAGASYEQYF. The CDR3 region has the DNA TGCGCCAGCAGCAGAAAAGCGGGGGCATCCTACGAGCAGTACTTC.

The chain uses TRBV27 and TRBJ2-7, with D possibly TRBD1 on 6 matching bases. Trimming left V 4 bases short and J 3 bases short, with 16 bases between. The CDR3 is 15 residues long. Germline-derived CDR1 and CDR2 are MNHEY and SMNVEV (reference sequence). The CDR3 spells CASSSYPRDNYEQYF. In DNA, the CDR3 is TGTGCCAGCAGTTCCTACCCCCGGGACAACTACGAGCAGTACTTC.

In the case of this clone: The identical CDR3 is also encoded by other nucleotide sequences in the sample. The chain couples TRBV11-2 to TRBJ2-5; 13 nucleotides line up with TRBD2. V lost 5 bases and J lost 2; bases outside the gene matches: 5. CDR3 size: 16 residues. The germline V gene encodes CDR1 SGHAT and CDR2 FQNNGV. The CDR3 is CASSLGLAGVQETQYF. In DNA, the CDR3 is TGTGCCAGCAGCCTCGGACTAGCGGGGGTGCAAGAGACCCAGTACTTC.